This entry lists 4 T cell receptor beta chains sequenced from one sample in a study of shared clonotypes between healthy human individuals. Positive CCR7 selection of CD45RO-negative cells yielded the naive CD8 cells, and terminally differentiated effector memory CD45RA+ cells were excluded. Sequencing used immunoSEQ multiplex PCR; TCRdb keeps in-frame clones, though not all of them. Counted here are around 1.9 million clones, 90% to 95% occurring once; the ten biggest clones make up around 1.8%. Sequencing was carried out using naive CD8+ T cells from PBMCs. The receptors were gathered from a man younger than 30 in good health. Some clones in this sample may be carry-over from other donors' samples.

This clone has just one count. The V call is TRBV9, the J call TRBJ2-1; TRBD1 is a possible D gene (6 bases). The ends were cut back, 0 bases at V and 3 bases at J, with 16 bases in the middle. Germline loops: CDR1 SGDLS, CDR2 YYNGEE. The CDR3 spans 17 residues. CDR3 amino acids: CASSVGGHLGLYNEQFF. CDR3 DNA sequence: TGTGCCAGCAGCGTAGGGGGACACCTAGGCCTCTACAATGAGCAGTTCTTC.

J is TRBJ2-7 and V is TRBV25-1; TRBD1 agrees at 9 bases. Trimming cost V 6 bases and J 2 bases; bases outside gene matches: 11. The germline CDR1 and CDR2 sequences are MGHDK and SYGVNS. CDR3 length: 16 residues. The CDR3 region has the DNA TGTGCCAGCAGAGGACAGGGGCCGTACCTAGCCTACGAGCAGTACTTC. Residues: CASRGQGPYLAYEQYF.

This chain connects TRBV27 to TRBJ2-7; a weak D match, TRBD1 (6 bases). This CDR3 has 13 residues. CDR1 MNHEY and CDR2 SMNVEV come from the germline V gene (reference sequence). The V end lost 7 bases, the J end lost 5 bases, and 15 bases lay between the germline ends. The CDR3 DNA reads as TGTGCCAGCATCTGGATTGGGGACAACGAGCAGTACTTC. It encodes CASIWIGDNEQYF.

This chain joins TRBV2 and TRBJ1-2, with 7 bases identical to TRBD1. From germline, CDR1 is SNHLY and CDR2 FYNNEI. Trimming removed 5 bases from V and 6 bases from J; junction bases left unmatched: 12. The length of the CDR3 is 15 residues. The DNA for the CDR3 is TGTGCCAGCAGTACCCAGGGGGGGTCTCTGGATGGCTACACCTTC. Translation: CASSTQGGSLDGYTF.